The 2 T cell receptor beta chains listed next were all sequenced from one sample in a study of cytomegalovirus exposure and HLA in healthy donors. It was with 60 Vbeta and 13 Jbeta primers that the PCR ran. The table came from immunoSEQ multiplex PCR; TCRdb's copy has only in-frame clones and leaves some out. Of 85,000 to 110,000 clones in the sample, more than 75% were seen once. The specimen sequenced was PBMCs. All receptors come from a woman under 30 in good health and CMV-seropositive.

The CDR3 DNA reads TGTGCCAGCAGCTTCCGGACAGGAGATGCTGGCACTGAAGCTTTCTTT. Residues: CASSFRTGDAGTEAFF. The chain is built from TRBV13 and TRBJ1-1, with TRBD1 matching 7 bases. Germline CDR1 PRHDT, CDR2 FYEKMQ (reference sequence). The trim removed 3 bases at V and 4 bases at J, leaving 11 bases unmatched. The CDR3 has 16 amino acids.

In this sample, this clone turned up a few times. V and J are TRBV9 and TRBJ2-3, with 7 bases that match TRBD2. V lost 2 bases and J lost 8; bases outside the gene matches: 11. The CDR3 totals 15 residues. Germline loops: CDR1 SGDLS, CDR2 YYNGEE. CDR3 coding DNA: TGTGCCAGCAGCGTCCAGGCGGGGGTACCGGGTACGCAGTATTTT. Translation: CASSVQAGVPGTQYF.